These 25 T cell receptor beta chains were sequenced from one sample in a study of CD8 T cells in ankylosing spondylitis. MiXCR, run by TCRdb on the 5' RACE reads, gives a single entry per CDR3 protein. The sample lists 30,000 to 45,000 distinct CDR3 sequences, about 9.4% occurring once. Sequenced material: blood, either unsorted or a sorted T cell fraction (not recorded which). The receptors were gathered from a male donor with ankylosing spondylitis or in good health (not recorded which).

In its sample, this clonotype was seen many times. The chain joins TRBV28 to TRBJ2-2; perhaps TRBD1 as D (5 bases). The CDR3 totals 16 residues. V lost 1 base, J lost 6 bases, and 15 bases lay in between. Germline CDR1 MDHEN, CDR2 SYDVKM. The CDR3 coding sequence is TGTGCCAGCAGTTTATATAGGTCAGGGCAATCCGGGGAGCTGTTTTTT. It translates to CASSLYRSGQSGELFF.

This chain uses TRBV11-2 with TRBJ2-7, with a possible D match to TRBD2 (5 bases). V lost 5 bases and J 3 bases, leaving 17 bases between the germline ends. Germline V CDR1 and CDR2: SGHAT, FQNNGV. The CDR3 runs 15 residues. DNA for the CDR3: TGTGCCAGCAGCGACCATACTAGTCCCCTCTACGAGCAGTACTTC. Amino acids: CASSDHTSPLYEQYF. Drawing the rest from reference TRBV11-2 and TRBJ2-7, the complete variable domain is EAGVAQSPRYKIIEKRQSVAFWCNPISGHATLYWYQQILGQGPKLLIQFQNNGVVDDSQLPKDRFSAERLKGVDSTLKIQPAKLEDSAVYLCASSDHTSPLYEQYFGPGTRLTVT.

Here the CDR3 reads CSVGTDTEAFF. The CDR3 region has the DNA TGCAGCGTTGGGACAGACACTGAAGCTTTCTTT. The V and J genes are TRBV29-1 and TRBJ1-1; a weak D match, TRBD1 (6 bases). Between the trimmed V and J ends, which lost 4 bases and 3 bases, there was a span of 6 bases. This CDR3 is 11 amino acids long. Germline V lookup: CDR1 SQVTM, CDR2 ANQGSEA.

This clonotype was observed at least ten times. The J gene is TRBJ2-7, the V gene TRBV5-5; 9 bases are a match to TRBD2. The CDR3 extends over 16 amino acids. The germline V gene encodes CDR1 SGHKS and CDR2 YYEKEE (reference sequence). With 0 bases clipped from V and 2 bases from J, the junction kept 6 bases outside the gene matches. DNA for the CDR3: TGTGCCAGCAGCTTGGAGGGCGGGAGGGCCGCCTACGAGCAGTACTTC. Protein product: CASSLEGGRAAYEQYF. Combining the CDR3 with reference TRBV5-5 and TRBJ2-7 gives the whole variable domain DAGVTQSPTHLIKTRGQQVTLRCSPISGHKSVSWYQQVLGQGPQFIFQYYEKEERGRGNFPDRFSARQFPNYSSELNVNALLLGDSALYLCASSLEGGRAAYEQYFGPGTRLTVT.

This clonotype was detected ten times or more. The rearrangement links TRBV5-1 to TRBJ2-7, with 7 bases that match TRBD2. This CDR3 has 14 residues. Germline CDR1 and CDR2: SGHRS and YFSETQ. The V gene end was trimmed by 1 base and the J gene end by 0 bases; junction bases not matched to a gene: 1. This CDR3 is CASSLSGGSYEQYF. DNA for the CDR3: TGCGCCAGCAGCTTGTCGGGAGGCTCCTACGAGCAGTACTTC.

This clonotype appeared many times. This chain joins TRBV5-1 and TRBJ2-1; either TRBD1 or TRBD2 may supply D (5 bases each). Looked up from germline, CDR1 is SGHRS and CDR2 is YFSETQ. The V gene lost 4 bases and the J gene lost 3 bases, with 14 bases spanning the gap. The CDR3 contains 15 residues. CDR3 amino acids: CASSLGTSSYNEQFF. The CDR3 bases are TGCGCCAGCAGCCTCGGGACGTCAAGCTACAATGAGCAGTTCTTC.

This clonotype has a count of ten or more. This chain joins TRBV27 and TRBJ1-1; D is perhaps TRBD1 (5 bases). V was cut by 4 bases and J by 11 bases, with 17 bases left in between. Germline V lookup: CDR1 MNHEY, CDR2 SMNVEV (reference sequence). The CDR3 runs to 13 residues. The CDR3 reads CASSSQGRSKAFF. In DNA form, the CDR3 reads TGTGCCAGCAGTTCTCAGGGCCGTTCGAAGGCTTTCTTT.

At least ten counts were recorded for this clonotype. This chain uses TRBV28 with TRBJ2-7; D call uncertain. CDR1 is MDHEN and CDR2 is SYDVKM in the germline V gene. CDR3 length: 9 residues. V was clipped by 8 bases and J by 6 bases, with 5 bases between them. This CDR3 reads CASGREQYF. Here the CDR3 DNA reads TGTGCCAGCGGTCGCGAGCAGTACTTC.

The sample holds many counts of this clonotype. The chain uses TRBV29-1 and TRBJ2-3; tentatively, D is TRBD1 (5 bases). The V and J ends lost 3 bases and 0 bases respectively, with 10 bases between them. This CDR3 has 14 residues. CDR1 SQVTM and CDR2 ANQGSEA come from the germline V gene. CDR3 sequence reads: CSVDGGASTDTQYF. The CDR3 DNA is TGCAGCGTTGACGGTGGGGCAAGCACAGATACGCAGTATTTT.

This clonotype was observed at least ten times. The chain links TRBV7-2 to TRBJ1-1; the D is unclear. The CDR3 loop spans 15 amino acids. Trimming pared 8 bases from V and 7 bases from J, leaving 23 bases between. CDR1 is SGHTA, CDR2 FQGNSA, per germline. In DNA form, the CDR3 reads TGTGCCAGCTACGCACTACGTGGGGTCAGAAATGAAGCTTTCTTT. It is translated as CASYALRGVRNEAFF.

This chain uses TRBV19 with TRBJ2-5, with 12 bases that match TRBD1. The CDR3 spans 17 residues. Germline V gene data show CDR1 as LNHDA and CDR2 as SQIVND (reference sequence). Trimming cost V 10 bases and J 4 bases; bases outside gene matches: 16. The DNA for the CDR3 is TGTGCCATCAGCCTGGGGGGGACAGGGGGCTTCAGAGAGACCCAGTACTTC. The encoded protein is CAISLGGTGGFRETQYF. Supplemented by reference TRBV19 and TRBJ2-5, the full variable domain reads DGGITQSPKYLFRKEGQNVTLSCEQNLNHDAMYWYRQDPGQGLRLIYYSQIVNDFQKGDIAEGYSVSREKKESFPLTVTSAQKNPTAFYLCAISLGGTGGFRETQYFGPGTRLLVL.

Ten or more counts support this clonotype. The chain uses TRBV25-1 and TRBJ2-2; D is perhaps TRBD1 (6 bases). Germline V gene sequence: CDR1 MGHDK, CDR2 SYGVNS. Trimming pared 6 bases from V and 5 bases from J, leaving 10 bases between. The CDR3 is made up of 13 amino acids. The CDR3 region is CASREQGTGELFF. CDR3 bases: TGTGCCAGCAGGGAACAGGGAACCGGGGAGCTGTTTTTT.

This clonotype was detected many times. This chain connects TRBV19 to TRBJ2-2; a weak D match, TRBD1 (6 bases). The V end lost 6 bases, the J end lost 3 bases, and 11 bases lay between the germline ends. Germline CDR1 reads LNHDA; CDR2 reads SQIVND (reference sequence). CDR3 length: 14 residues. The CDR3 DNA is TGTGCCAGTAGGGCACAGGGTGACACCGGGGAGCTGTTTTTT. Its protein product is CASRAQGDTGELFF.

At least ten counts were recorded for this clonotype. The V call is TRBV6-5, the J call TRBJ2-7; a possible D gene is TRBD2 (6 bases). Germline assignment: CDR1 MNHEY and CDR2 SVGAGI. This CDR3 is 15 amino acids long. The germline V and J ends were trimmed by 4 bases and 3 bases, with 16 bases remaining between them. The CDR3 bases are TGTGCCAGCAGTTTGGGACTGCCGCAGGGCTACGAGCAGTACTTC. Protein product: CASSLGLPQGYEQYF.

Ten or more counts support this clonotype. The rearrangement uses TRBV20-1 and TRBJ1-1; 11 bases line up with TRBD1. Germline CDR1 and CDR2: DFQATT and SNEGSKA (reference sequence). V lost 6 bases to trimming and J lost 1 base; unmatched junction nucleotides: 10. The CDR3 extends over 16 amino acids. Written as DNA, the CDR3 is TGCAGTGCCGGGCGGACAGGGGGCTCTTCGAACACTGAAGCTTTCTTT. This gives the protein CSAGRTGGSSNTEAFF.

This clonotype appeared a single time. The chain employs TRBV7-8 and TRBJ2-2; no clear D gene. The germline gives CDR1 SGHVS, CDR2 FQNEAQ. V lost 1 base and J lost 0, with 12 bases in between. This CDR3 spans 17 amino acids. The DNA of the CDR3 is TGTGCCAGCAGCTTAGTATCAGCGTCAGCGAACACCGGGGAGCTGTTTTTT. Its translation is CASSLVSASANTGELFF.

This clonotype was observed many times. The chain employs TRBV29-1 and TRBJ1-1, with 8 bases fitting TRBD1. Germline loops: CDR1 SQVTM, CDR2 ANQGSEA. V dropped 3 bases and J dropped 1; count of bases not matched to a gene: 4. CDR3 length: 14 amino acids. The CDR3 DNA reads as TGCAGCGTTGAGGGGCAGGGGGCGAACACTGAAGCTTTCTTT. Its protein is CSVEGQGANTEAFF.

The gene calls are TRBV3-1 and TRBJ2-1; D is perhaps TRBD1 or TRBD2 (5 bases each). This CDR3 is 15 amino acids long. Trimming took 0 bases from V and 3 from J, leaving 9 bases between them. CDR1 and CDR2 from the germline V gene are LGHDT and YNNKEL (reference sequence). The CDR3 region is CASSQDEGLYNEQFF. The CDR3 DNA follows: TGTGCCAGCAGCCAAGATGAGGGGCTCTACAATGAGCAGTTCTTC.

This chain joins TRBV10-3 and TRBJ2-1; no reliable D call. V was clipped by 3 bases and J by 10 bases, with 7 bases between them. From germline, CDR1 is ENHRY and CDR2 SYGVKD. The CDR3 has 11 residues. The CDR3 DNA reads as TGTGCCATCAGTGAAGCCTGGGAGCAGTTCTTC. Amino acids: CAISEAWEQFF.

This clonotype was recorded many times. V usage is TRBV5-1 and J usage is TRBJ2-7, with D unresolved. V lost 0 bases and J lost 0, with 10 bases in between. Germline V lookup: CDR1 SGHRS, CDR2 YFSETQ. The CDR3 consists of 15 residues. CDR3 DNA sequence: TGCGCCAGCAGCTTGGCCCCCAGCCTCTCCTACGAGCAGTACTTC. Its protein product is CASSLAPSLSYEQYF.

About this clonotype: A junction boundary mismatches the germline segment, possibly from a read error. The chain is built from TRBV7-9 and TRBJ2-7; 11 bases map to TRBD2. Germline-derived CDR1 and CDR2 are SEHNR and FQNEAQ (reference sequence). The CDR3 loop spans 13 amino acids. CDR3 in DNA: TGTGCCAGCAGCTCCCTAGCGGGAGGCGAGCAGAACTTC. Its translation: CASSSLAGGEQNF. Based on the CDR3 plus reference TRBV7-9 and TRBJ2-7, the full variable domain is DTGVSQNPRHKITKRGQNVTFRCDPISEHNRLYWYRQTLGQGPEFLTYFQNEAQLEKSRLLSDRFSAERPKGSFSTLEIQRTEQGDSAMYLCASSSLAGGEQNFGPGTRLTVT.

This chain links TRBV7-8 with TRBJ2-7; D is tentatively TRBD1 or TRBD2 (5 bases each). The CDR3 runs 16 residues. In germline, CDR1 is SGHVS, CDR2 FQNEAQ. Trimming pared 6 bases from V and 1 base from J, leaving 19 bases between. The CDR3 nucleotides are TGTGCCAGCAGACCTCACCGGGGCAAATCTTCCTACGAGCAGTACTTC. It translates to CASRPHRGKSSYEQYF. The whole variable domain, filled in from reference TRBV7-8 and TRBJ2-7, reads GAGVSQSPRYKVAKRGQDVALRCDPISGHVSLFWYQQALGQGPEFLTYFQNEAQLDKSGLPSDRFFAERPEGSVSTLKIQRTQQEDSAVYLCASRPHRGKSSYEQYFGPGTRLTVT.

There are many counts of this clonotype. The chain has TRBV7-8 and TRBJ2-7; a possible D gene is TRBD2 (5 bases). The CDR3 runs to 17 residues. Looked up from germline, CDR1 is SGHVS and CDR2 is FQNEAQ. The V end lost 4 bases, the J end lost 3 bases, and 22 bases lay between the germline ends. This chain's CDR3 is CASSSKTRTDFFYEQYF. In DNA, the CDR3 is TGTGCCAGCAGCTCGAAAACCCGGACGGACTTTTTCTACGAGCAGTACTTC.

At least ten counts were recorded for this clonotype. The chain carries TRBV2 and TRBJ1-2; D possibly corresponds to TRBD1 (5 bases). V was shortened by 8 bases and J by 8 bases, with 18 bases between the two germline ends. Germline values: CDR1 SNHLY, CDR2 FYNNEI. The CDR3 runs 13 residues. CDR3 DNA sequence: TGTGCCAGCTCCCAGGAAGCCCGGGGGGGCTACACCTTC. Its translation is CASSQEARGGYTF.

This clonotype was counted ten times or more. V gene TRBV4-3 combines with J gene TRBJ1-1; 7 bases align to TRBD1. The junction had 2 bases not matched to a gene; V was cut back by 3 bases and J by 1 base. Per the germline V gene, CDR1 is LGHNA and CDR2 is YSLEER. The CDR3 is 14 amino acids. The CDR3 coding sequence is TGCGCCAGCAGCCAGGGACAGCGGAACACTGAAGCTTTCTTT. It codes for CASSQGQRNTEAFF.